The 8 T cell receptor beta chains below were found in one sample sequenced in a study of T cells in localized non-small cell lung cancer (dated by TCRdb to between 2020 and 2021). The library came from the immunoSEQ multiplex PCR assay. TCRdb obtained this table from immuneACCESS and retained in-frame rearrangements with V and J assigned. These tables miss some clones; where compared with another copy, unresolved V genes account for less than half of the shortfall, and the remainder is unexplained. The sample table contains about 22,000 clones; only one count was recorded for 80% to 90% of them. The ten most abundant clones make up approximately 22% of the sample. Sequencing used PBMCs, obtained before any cancer treatment. Source of these receptors: a man between 40 and 69 years old with stage II squamous cell lung carcinoma.

The J gene is TRBJ1-2, the V gene TRBV6-1; 7 nucleotides match TRBD1. The CDR3 runs to 15 residues. Germline V gene lookup returns CDR1 MNHNS and CDR2 SASEGT. The J segment lost 2 bases and the V segment lost 7 bases, leaving 10 bases of the junction unmatched. Written as DNA, the CDR3 is TGTGCCAGCATCGACAGGGCGATAGCAAACTATGGCTACACCTTC. Protein: CASIDRAIANYGYTF.

This clone was picked up one time. This rearrangement joins TRBV6-5 to TRBJ2-1; no clear D. Trimming stripped 0 bases from V and 0 bases from J, with 9 bases between. CDR1 MNHEY and CDR2 SVGAGI come from the germline V gene. The CDR3 is made up of 16 amino acids. For the CDR3, the DNA is TGTGCCAGCAGTTACTCAAGCGTGAGCTCCTACAATGAGCAGTTCTTC. Its protein product is CASSYSSVSSYNEQFF.

This rearrangement joins TRBV7-9 to TRBJ2-3; 10 bases agree with TRBD2. CDR1 and CDR2 from the germline V gene are SEHNR and FQNEAQ (reference sequence). This CDR3 has 16 residues. Trimming removed 5 bases from V and 5 bases from J; junction bases left unmatched: 10. CDR3 sequence (DNA): TGTGCCAGCAGCGCCTCCGGGACTAGCGAGGGAGATACGCAGTATTTT. It is translated as CASSASGTSEGDTQYF. Full variable domain (outside the CDR3, taken from reference TRBV7-9 and TRBJ2-3): DTGVSQNPRHKITKRGQNVTFRCDPISEHNRLYWYRQTLGQGPEFLTYFQNEAQLEKSRLLSDRFSAERPKGSFSTLEIQRTEQGDSAMYLCASSASGTSEGDTQYFGPGTRLTVL.

The chain uses TRBV5-6 and TRBJ2-1; tentative D call: TRBD2 (6 bases). This CDR3 has 16 residues. V lost 4 bases, J lost 9 bases, and 23 bases lay in between. CDR1 and CDR2 (germline): SGHDT, YYEEEE. CDR3 coding DNA: TGTGCCAGCAGCCGGGGAGTCGCCTCACGGAGGGGTGAGCAGTTCTTC. This translates into CASSRGVASRRGEQFF.

The V and J genes are TRBV29-1 and TRBJ1-2; D is uncertain. The V gene lost 4 bases and the J gene lost 2 bases, with 8 bases spanning the gap. The CDR3 covers 12 residues. Germline CDR1 and CDR2: SQVTM and ANQGSEA. The CDR3 sequence: CSVGAGNYGYTF. The CDR3 DNA follows: TGCAGCGTTGGGGCAGGAAACTATGGCTACACCTTC.

The V gene is TRBV2, the J gene TRBJ1-5; D is ambiguous. The CDR3 runs to 14 residues. The V and J ends lost 0 bases and 2 bases respectively, with 5 bases between them. Germline CDR1 is SNHLY and CDR2 is FYNNEI. CDR3: CASSEASRNQPQHF. CDR3 bases: TGTGCCAGCAGTGAAGCCTCCCGCAATCAGCCCCAGCATTTT.

The chain's CDR3 is CASSPVAGGMMGSPLHF. The CDR3 region has the DNA TGTGCCAGCTCACCAGTGGCAGGGGGCATGATGGGGTCACCCCTCCACTTT. V is TRBV18 and J is TRBJ1-6, with TRBD1 matching 8 bases. Germline V gives CDR1 KGHSH, CDR2 LQKENI. The V gene end was trimmed by 2 bases and the J gene end by 10 bases; junction bases not matched to a gene: 13. The CDR3 contains 17 residues.

This chain joins TRBV19 and TRBJ2-7; a possible D gene is TRBD2 (7 bases). The CDR3 has 16 amino acids. V lost 6 bases and J 4 bases, leaving 22 bases between the germline ends. CDR1 and CDR2 from the germline V gene are LNHDA and SQIVND (reference sequence). The CDR3 nucleotides read TGTGCCAGTAGCCCCAAGCGGGGCGGGGGCCTTTACGAGCAGTACTTC. This gives the protein CASSPKRGGGLYEQYF. Together with reference TRBV19 and TRBJ2-7, the CDR3 gives the full variable domain: DGGITQSPKYLFRKEGQNVTLSCEQNLNHDAMYWYRQDPGQGLRLIYYSQIVNDFQKGDIAEGYSVSREKKESFPLTVTSAQKNPTAFYLCASSPKRGGGLYEQYFGPGTRLTVT.